Each of the 8 T cell receptor beta chains below was sequenced from the same sample in a study of CD8+CD57+ T cells in acquired aplastic anemia. Investigators profiled TCR beta VDJ and CDR3 from genomic DNA template. TCRdb independently ran MiXCR on the reads; one entry per CDR3 protein. The data show approximately 380,000 distinct CDR3 sequences, with 65% to 80% seen just once and under 4.5% held by the top ten. The source material was sorted CD4+, CD8+, or CD8+CD57+ T cells (not recorded which) from PBMCs. Receptor source: a human donor in good health, serving as a control.

In its sample, this clonotype was seen a few times. The rearrangement links TRBV7-2 to TRBJ1-3; D gene unclear. From germline, CDR1 is SGHTA and CDR2 FQGNSA. The CDR3 has 16 amino acids. Trimming left V 1 base short and J 2 bases short, with 12 bases between. CDR3 in DNA: TGTGCCAGCAGCTTAGGCGCAGGCTCGGCTGGAAACACCATATATTTT. Amino acids: CASSLGAGSAGNTIYF. Full variable domain (missing parts from reference TRBV7-2 and TRBJ1-3): GAGVSQSPSNKVTEKGKDVELRCDPISGHTALYWYRQSLGQGLEFLIYFQGNSAPDKSGLPSDRFSAERTGGSVSTLTIQRTQQEDSAVYLCASSLGAGSAGNTIYFGEGSWLTVV.

The chain recombines TRBV9 with TRBJ2-1; 10 positions match TRBD2. The length of the CDR3 is 18 residues. The germline V gene has CDR1 SGDLS and CDR2 YYNGEE. V lost 0 bases and J lost 4; bases outside the gene matches: 10. The CDR3: CASSVGTSGTWTYNEQFF. In DNA form, the CDR3 reads TGTGCCAGCAGCGTAGGAACTAGCGGGACGTGGACGTACAATGAGCAGTTCTTC.

A note on this clonotype: The DNA is left out, because the CDR3 cannot be placed on it with certainty; the CDR3 is given as TCRdb lists it. The chain recombines TRBV29-1 with TRBJ1-3; the table names TRBD1, a call not compared with the DNA. CDR1 and CDR2 from the germline V gene are SQVTM and ANQGSEA. The CDR3 contains 13 residues when both ends are counted. CDR3 amino acids: CSVEVGAGNAKYF.

This clonotype was picked up one time. Mismatch with germline at one junction end may stem from a read error. The chain uses TRBV20-1 and TRBJ2-7; D remains unclear. Germline V gene data show CDR1 as DFQATT and CDR2 as SNEGSKA (reference sequence). The CDR3 consists of 11 residues. In DNA, the CDR3 is TGCAGCGCTGGAGATCCTCGGCAGGAGAACTTC. Translated, it gives CSAGDPRQENF.

There are many counts of this clonotype. The chain couples TRBV6-5 to TRBJ1-4; possibly TRBD1 for D (6 bases). With 5 bases removed from V and 6 bases from J, the gap between germline ends came to 16 bases. The V gene's germline CDR1 is MNHEY and CDR2 SVGAGI. The CDR3 sequence is 15 residues long. CDR3 loop: CASSGPGGYDEKLFF. The CDR3 DNA reads TGTGCCAGCAGTGGTCCTGGGGGCTACGATGAAAAACTGTTTTTT.

The DNA for the CDR3 is TGTGCCAGCAGCCCCCGGTTGCGGGGGGGCGATGAGCAGTTCTTC. This sequence encodes CASSPRLRGGDEQFF. This chain links TRBV7-2 with TRBJ2-1, with 9 bases aligning to TRBD2. The CDR3 covers 15 residues. The V gene's germline CDR1 is SGHTA and CDR2 FQGNSA. V gave up 5 bases and J gave up 8 bases; unmatched junction bases: 10.

The chain combines TRBV20-1 with TRBJ2-5; a possible D gene is TRBD1 (5 bases). Trimming took 6 bases from V and 9 from J, leaving 20 bases between them. The CDR3 is 13 residues long. Germline CDR1 reads DFQATT; CDR2 reads SNEGSKA (reference sequence). The CDR3 DNA reads as TGCAGTGCGCCCGACAGCCACTACGAGCCCCAGTACTTC. Protein: CSAPDSHYEPQYF.

This clonotype was seen a single time. The chain carries TRBV5-5 and TRBJ2-6; D is possibly TRBD1 or TRBD2 (5 bases each). Germline V lookup: CDR1 SGHKS, CDR2 YYEKEE (reference sequence). The CDR3 is made up of 15 amino acids. V was trimmed by 4 bases and J by 4 bases, leaving 12 bases between them. Here the CDR3 reads CASSGEGSGANVLTF. The CDR3 DNA reads as TGTGCCAGCAGCGGCGAGGGGTCCGGGGCCAACGTCCTGACTTTC.